This TCR beta chain was sequenced for a study of T cells in Graves' hyperthyroidism and ophthalmopathy. General study findings and limits: Within blood appeared most thyroid clonotypes that had expanded above 0.001. For ophthalmopathy, model prediction preceded onset by a median roughly 6.5 months.

Investigators excluded patients with uncontrolled infection, other autoimmune disease, pregnancy or lactation. The diagnoses drew upon clinical symptoms, serum thyroxine and TRAb, thyroid ultrasound and orbital computed tomography. Amplification targeted TCR beta CDR3 regions from RNA transcripts. An initial round of RT-PCR targeting the TCR CDR3 relied on the HTBI primer set. MiXCR, applied by TCRdb to the multiplex PCR reads, yields one record per CDR3 protein. The sample carries 500,000 to 600,000 distinct CDR3 sequences, 40% to 50% recorded once. Ten or more counts support this clonotype. As yet, its antigen is unknown. The CDR3 is 17 residues long. CDR1 and CDR2 (germline): SGHTA, FQGNSA. V was pared by 1 base and J by 2 bases, with 12 bases between.

The TCR sequence derives from an adult woman with Graves' disease, either hyperthyroidism or ophthalmopathy (not recorded which). V and J are TRBV7-2 and TRBJ2-6; D uncertain. Material: peripheral blood or thyroid tissue (not recorded which). This CDR3 reads CASSLGMGNTGANVLTF. The CDR3 DNA reads as TGTGCCAGCAGCTTAGGCATGGGAAATACTGGGGCCAACGTCCTGACTTTC.